The 31 T cell receptor beta chains below come from one sample, sequenced in a study of metastatic and nonmetastatic thyroid tumors. TCRdb re-analyzed the PCR reads through MiXCR. The sample lists some 93,000 clones, roughly 12% occurring once. Before thyroid surgery, none of the patients had received any treatment. The specimen sequenced was blood. The receptors were gathered from a female donor with papillary thyroid cancer or a benign thyroid nodule (not recorded which). Some clones in this sample may be carry-over from other donors' samples.

The chain combines TRBV7-3 with TRBJ2-3; D unclear. Per the germline V gene, CDR1 is SGHTA and CDR2 is FQGTGA. The CDR3 covers 15 residues. V was shortened by 10 bases and J by 1 base, with 18 bases between the two germline ends. The CDR3 protein is CATLPGHGGTDTQYF. The CDR3 nucleotides are TGTGCCACCCTCCCTGGGCATGGGGGCACAGATACGCAGTATTTT.

The chain joins TRBV5-1 to TRBJ1-2, with D hard to call. Trimming left V 0 bases short and J 5 bases short, with 11 bases between. Germline CDR1 reads SGHRS; CDR2 reads YFSETQ. The CDR3 runs to 14 residues. The CDR3 protein is CASSLEDGKYGYTF. CDR3 sequence (DNA): TGCGCCAGCAGCTTGGAGGACGGTAAATATGGCTACACCTTC. Full variable domain (missing parts from reference TRBV5-1 and TRBJ1-2): KAGVTQTPRYLIKTRGQQVTLSCSPISGHRSVSWYQQTPGQGLQFLFEYFSETQRNKGNFPGRFSGRQFSNSRSEMNVSTLELGDSALYLCASSLEDGKYGYTFGSGTRLTVV.

There are a few counts of this clone. A read error is possible here, since a much larger clone lies one base away. The gene calls are TRBV2 and TRBJ2-3; D unresolved. Trimming cost V 6 bases and J 0 bases, with 1 base left between them. CDR1 is SNHLY, CDR2 FYNNEI, per germline. This CDR3 contains 11 residues. The CDR3 loop reads CASRSTDTQYF. The CDR3 nucleotides are TGTGCCAGCAGAAGCACAGATACGCAGTATTTT.

This clone was seen repeatedly, ten times or more. V is TRBV6-1 and J is TRBJ1-4, with a weak D call TRBD1 (6 bases). The CDR3 contains 14 residues. Per the germline V gene, CDR1 is MNHNS and CDR2 is SASEGT. V dropped 5 bases and J dropped 7 bases, with 14 bases sitting between them. The CDR3 bases are TGTGCCAGCAGTTCTACAGGGTCGAGTGAAAAACTGTTTTTT. This codes for CASSSTGSSEKLFF.

About this clone itself: A much larger clonotype is one base distant, so this may be a read error. V and J are TRBV15 and TRBJ2-1, with D possibly matching TRBD2 (5 bases). CDR1 is LNHNV and CDR2 is YYDKDF in the germline V gene (reference sequence). This CDR3 contains 17 residues. V shed 6 bases and J shed 0 bases, with 18 bases lying between them. CDR3 loop: CATREKVGESSYNEQFF. The CDR3 nucleotides read TGTGCCACCAGGGAAAAGGTCGGGGAAAGCTCCTACAATGAGCAGTTCTTC.

This clone was picked up many times. This chain connects TRBV11-1 to TRBJ2-1; 15 bases are shared with TRBD2. CDR1 and CDR2 (germline): SGHAT, FQDESV (reference sequence). V lost 0 bases and J lost 7; bases outside the gene matches: 4. This CDR3 spans 17 amino acids. The CDR3 is CASSLAGTSGRWNEQFF. The CDR3 bases are TGTGCCAGCAGCTTAGCCGGGACTAGCGGGAGGTGGAATGAGCAGTTCTTC.

Ten or more counts support this clone. The chain links TRBV20-1 to TRBJ2-3; 8 nucleotides agree with TRBD2. The junction had 3 bases not matched to a gene; V was cut back by 3 bases and J by 4 bases. The germline V gene encodes CDR1 DFQATT and CDR2 SNEGSKA (reference sequence). This CDR3 contains 13 residues. The CDR3 loop reads CSASGREADTQYF. The CDR3 DNA is TGCAGTGCTAGCGGGAGGGAGGCAGATACGCAGTATTTT.

This clone was seen many times. The J gene is TRBJ2-7, the V gene TRBV2, with D tentatively TRBD1 or TRBD2 (5 bases each). The CDR3 is 13 residues long. CDR1 and CDR2 (germline): SNHLY, FYNNEI. Trimming left V 7 bases short and J 2 bases short, with 12 bases between. Here the CDR3 reads CASTRDRAYEQYF. The CDR3 nucleotides are TGTGCCAGCACACGGGACCGCGCCTACGAGCAGTACTTC.

This clone was seen at least ten times. This chain connects TRBV12-3 or TRBV12-4 to TRBJ2-1; D may be TRBD2 (5 bases). Trimming removed 3 bases from V and 4 bases from J, with 7 bases in between. This CDR3 comprises 13 residues. The CDR3 spells CASSLSGYNEQFF. CDR3 nucleotide sequence: TGTGCCAGCAGTTTGTCGGGATACAATGAGCAGTTCTTC.

This clone was recorded at least ten times. J is TRBJ2-2 and V is TRBV4-1, with D maybe TRBD1 (7 bases). V was shortened by 4 bases and J by 3 bases, with 15 bases between the two germline ends. The CDR3 is made up of 16 amino acids. Looked up from germline, CDR1 is MGHRA and CDR2 is YSYEKL. The CDR3 DNA follows: TGCGCCAGCAGCCCCCGGGGGACAGCTGACACCGGGGAGCTGTTTTTT. Translating gives CASSPRGTADTGELFF.

This clone was seen many times. The rearrangement uses TRBV6-1 and TRBJ1-2, with 9 bases identical to TRBD1. The J segment lost 3 bases and the V segment lost 6 bases, leaving 8 bases of the junction unmatched. The CDR3 consists of 15 residues. Looked up from germline, CDR1 is MNHNS and CDR2 is SASEGT. The CDR3 spells CASSPSTGGDYGYTF. The CDR3 DNA is TGTGCCAGCAGCCCGTCGACAGGGGGAGACTATGGCTACACCTTC.

At least ten counts were recorded for this clone. The gene calls are TRBV10-1 and TRBJ2-3; 13 nucleotides agree with TRBD2. The CDR3 is made up of 18 amino acids. Unmatched junction bases numbered 9, after V lost 6 bases and J lost 0 bases. Per germline, CDR1 WNHNN and CDR2 SYGVQD (reference sequence). Written as DNA, the CDR3 is TGCGCCAGCAGAATCGGACTAGCGGGAGAGGGTAGCACAGATACGCAGTATTTT. Translated: CASRIGLAGEGSTDTQYF.

This clone appeared many times. The chain is built from TRBV28 and TRBJ2-7, with TRBD2 matching over 13 bases. Germline assignment: CDR1 MDHEN and CDR2 SYDVKM. This CDR3 comprises 17 residues. With V trimmed by 5 bases and J by 11 bases, 18 bases remained unmatched. In nucleotides, the CDR3 is TGTGCCAGCAGTCCGGGGACTAGCGGGGCCTCCTTACGAGCAGAGTACTTC. Translation gives CASSPGTSGASLRAEYF.

This clone showed up just a few times. The rearrangement uses TRBV29-1 and TRBJ2-2, with D unresolved. V lost 3 bases to trimming and J lost 1 base, with 9 bases between them. Per germline, CDR1 SQVTM and CDR2 ANQGSEA. CDR3 length: 14 amino acids. The CDR3 loop reads CSVELFGNTGELFF. The CDR3, as DNA: TGCAGCGTTGAGCTGTTTGGGAACACCGGGGAGCTGTTTTTT.

This clone appeared many times. The rearrangement joins TRBV20-1 to TRBJ2-7, with no clear D. Germline V gives CDR1 DFQATT, CDR2 SNEGSKA (reference sequence). Deletions cut 6 bases from V and 0 bases from J, with 12 bases between. The CDR3 extends over 13 amino acids. The CDR3 nucleotides read TGCAGTGCAACCAGCGTTCACTCCTACGAGCAGTACTTC. It yields the protein CSATSVHSYEQYF.

This clone occurred many times. V and J are TRBV9 and TRBJ2-3; no clear D. This CDR3 is built from 13 residues. Germline V gives CDR1 SGDLS, CDR2 YYNGEE. Trimming shortened V by 3 bases and J by 3 bases, and 8 bases separated the two germline ends. The CDR3 loop reads CASSARRTDTQYF. DNA of the CDR3: TGTGCCAGCAGCGCCCGGAGAACAGATACGCAGTATTTT. The variable domain in full, completed from reference TRBV9 and TRBJ2-3, reads DSGVTQTPKHLITATGQRVTLRCSPRSGDLSVYWYQQSLDQGLQFLIQYYNGEERAKGNILERFSAQQFPDLHSELNLSSLELGDSALYFCASSARRTDTQYFGPGTRLTVL.

This clone was seen a handful of times. A much larger clone differs from this one at a single base, so this may be a read error. The same CDR3 is also encoded by other DNA sequences in this sample. This sequence joins TRBV18 and TRBJ1-2, with 8 positions matching TRBD1. The CDR3 loop spans 15 amino acids. Germline V gene lookup returns CDR1 KGHSH and CDR2 LQKENI. The CDR3 here is CASSLGQGASYGYTF. CDR3 DNA sequence: TGCGCCAGCTCTCTCGGACAGGGAGCTTCCTATGGCTACACCTTC.

This clone was counted many times. CDR3 sequence: CAWSVQAGGPSSYEQYF. For the CDR3, the DNA is TGTGCCTGGAGTGTACAAGCGGGAGGCCCGAGCTCCTACGAGCAGTACTTC. The chain carries TRBV30 and TRBJ2-7; TRBD2 aligns across 9 bases. Germline CDR1 and CDR2: GTSNPN and SVGIG (reference sequence). CDR3 length: 17 amino acids. V trimming: 0 bases; J trimming: 0 bases; junction bases outside the gene matches: 9.

This clone showed up many times. V is TRBV18 and J is TRBJ1-6; no firm D call. In germline, CDR1 is KGHSH, CDR2 LQKENI. The CDR3 is made up of 13 amino acids. V was trimmed by 3 bases and J by 7 bases, leaving 7 bases between them. The CDR3 DNA reads as TGTGCCAGCTCACCCAGCCTAAATTCACCCCTCCACTTT. Protein: CASSPSLNSPLHF. The full variable domain, in which reference TRBV18 and TRBJ1-6 provide the parts outside the CDR3, is NAGVMQNPRHLVRRRGQEARLRCSPMKGHSHVYWYRQLPEEGLKFMVYLQKENIIDESGMPKERFSAEFPKEGPSILRIQQVVRGDSAAYFCASSPSLNSPLHFGNGTRLTVT.

This clone has at least ten counts. The CDR3 DNA reads as TGTGCCAGCAGCTTTCAGGGGGGGAACACTGAAGCTTTCTTT. It translates to CASSFQGGNTEAFF. This chain uses TRBV7-2 with TRBJ1-1, with 7 bases matching TRBD1. V shed 3 bases and J 1 base; nucleotides not matched to a gene: 2. Per the germline V gene, CDR1 is SGHTA and CDR2 is FQGNSA. CDR3 length: 14 residues.

This clone was found many times. The V gene is TRBV27, the J gene TRBJ2-6, with 8 bases that match TRBD1. The J segment lost 0 bases and the V segment lost 6 bases, leaving 10 bases of the junction unmatched. The germline CDR1 and CDR2 sequences are MNHEY and SMNVEV (reference sequence). The CDR3 is 18 residues long. This CDR3 reads CASSSSGTGGSGANVLTF. CDR3 DNA: TGTGCCAGCAGCTCGTCCGGGACAGGCGGCTCTGGGGCCAACGTCCTGACTTTC.

This clone was seen ten or more times. The rearrangement joins TRBV20-1 to TRBJ2-1; no reliable D call. The germline gives CDR1 DFQATT, CDR2 SNEGSKA (reference sequence). The CDR3 loop spans 14 amino acids. Trimming shortened V by 1 base and J by 3 bases, and 10 bases separated the two germline ends. DNA for the CDR3: TGCAGTGCTAGAGTAGCAGTCAACTACAATGAGCAGTTCTTC. It is translated as CSARVAVNYNEQFF.

Concerning this clone: It may be a read error: a sequence one base away is much more abundant. The CDR3 protein is CASGRYGSYEQFF. In DNA form, the CDR3 reads TGTGCCAGCGGCCGTTACGGGTCGTATGAGCAGTTCTTC. The genes are TRBV12-3 or TRBV12-4 and TRBJ2-1; D gene uncertain. The V end lost 8 bases, the J end lost 8 bases, and 16 bases lay between the germline ends. The CDR3 covers 13 residues.

Details on this clone: Mismatch with germline at one junction end may stem from a read error. The genes are TRBV4-2 and TRBJ2-4; weak D call: TRBD1 (5 bases). The CDR3 consists of 14 residues. CDR1 is LGHNA and CDR2 is YNFKEQ in the germline V gene. The CDR3: CASSQEDRGPPPFF. CDR3 coding DNA: TGTGCCAGCAGCCAAGAAGACAGAGGCCCTCCCCCGTTCTTC.

The J gene is TRBJ2-7, the V gene TRBV5-1, with TRBD2 matching over 13 bases. This CDR3 has 16 residues. With 1 base clipped from V and 4 bases from J, the junction kept 5 bases outside the gene matches. CDR1 SGHRS and CDR2 YFSETQ come from the germline V gene. CDR3 nucleotide sequence: TGCGCCAGCAGCTTGACAGGGACTAGCGGGGAATACGAGCAGTACTTC. Protein: CASSLTGTSGEYEQYF.

This clone was recorded at least ten times. The chain uses TRBV10-3 and TRBJ2-5; 9 bases agree with TRBD2. Germline CDR1 is ENHRY and CDR2 is SYGVKD. The length of the CDR3 is 14 residues. V shed 6 bases and J 1 base; nucleotides not matched to a gene: 3. CDR3 loop: CAIRTSGPQETQYF. In nucleotides, the CDR3 is TGTGCCATCAGAACTAGCGGGCCCCAAGAGACCCAGTACTTC.

This clone was counted at least ten times. The CDR3 protein is CASSLSGSLGTDTQYF. The CDR3 DNA follows: TGTGCCAGCAGCTTATCCGGCTCCCTAGGCACAGATACGCAGTATTTT. The gene calls are TRBV7-2 and TRBJ2-3, with D uncertain. CDR3 length: 16 amino acids. Looked up from germline, CDR1 is SGHTA and CDR2 is FQGNSA. V lost 2 bases to trimming and J lost 1 base, with 13 bases between them.

This chain joins TRBV4-1 and TRBJ2-3; 13 bases match TRBD2. Trimming cost V 1 base and J 0 bases; bases outside gene matches: 4. The CDR3 loop spans 18 amino acids. Per germline, CDR1 MGHRA and CDR2 YSYEKL. In DNA form, the CDR3 reads TGCGCCAGCAGCCAAGCCCGACTAGCGGGGGGTAGCACAGATACGCAGTATTTT. Protein: CASSQARLAGGSTDTQYF.

This clone was seen at least ten times. CDR3 sequence (DNA): TGTGCCAGCAGCTCCGGGACGTCGAATGAAAAACTGTTTTTT. This translates into CASSSGTSNEKLFF. The chain recombines TRBV5-5 with TRBJ1-4; possibly TRBD1 for D (5 bases). The germline V gene has CDR1 SGHKS and CDR2 YYEKEE (reference sequence). The CDR3 sequence is 14 residues long. V gave up 3 bases and J gave up 5 bases, with 11 bases separating them.

This clone occurred many times. This chain joins TRBV28 and TRBJ2-3, with D perhaps matching TRBD1 (6 bases). The CDR3 loop spans 14 amino acids. Germline V lookup: CDR1 MDHEN, CDR2 SYDVKM. V lost 1 base to trimming and J lost 2 bases, with 7 bases between them. Here the CDR3 DNA reads TGTGCCAGCAGTTTATCAGGGGCCACAGATACGCAGTATTTT. Its protein is CASSLSGATDTQYF.

Regarding this clone: The junction does not match germline at one end; this may be a read error. The V and J genes are TRBV6-2 or TRBV6-3 and TRBJ1-2; the D gene is possibly TRBD1 (6 bases). The CDR3 is 16 amino acids. Germline CDR1 and CDR2: MNHEY and SVGEGT. CDR3 in amino acids: CASSYSQMDSDYGYTF. The CDR3 DNA is TGTGCCAGCAGCTACTCCCAAATGGACAGTGACTATGGCTACACCTTC.